This is a list of T cell receptor beta chains from one sample in a study of cytomegalovirus exposure and HLA in healthy donors. Sequencing was performed with immunoSEQ multiplex PCR; in TCRdb, only in-frame clones are kept and a portion is missing. Of more than 95,000 clones listed, 85% to 90% were seen once; the top ten hold 4%. The sequenced sample was PBMCs. All receptors derive from a woman between 18 and 30 years old in good health and CMV-seropositive. Each CDR3 is given with its conserved first and last residue. Each record gives: V gene, J gene, clone size, D gene, CDR3 DNA, CDR3 protein. D genes are given only for firm matches. For some rows the clone size is stated as once, few or many, or as a class when expanded; others skip it.

V: TRBV11-2; J: TRBJ2-7; size: .; D: .; DNA: TGTGCCAGCAGCCCCACGGAGCCAGGGGCTTCCAACGAGCAGTACTTC; CDR3: CASSPTEPGASNEQYF
V: TRBV19; J: TRBJ1-1; size: .; D: TRBD1; DNA: TGTGCCAGTAGTATTGAAAGGACAGGGGACTTTAACACTGAAGCTTTCTTT; CDR3: CASSIERTGDFNTEAFF
V: TRBV5-1; J: TRBJ2-1; size: .; D: TRBD2; DNA: TGCGCCAGCAGCCATCCGGGACTAGCGGTAGGAATCTACAATGAGCAGTTCTTC; CDR3: CASSHPGLAVGIYNEQFF
V: TRBV29-1; J: TRBJ2-1; size: .; D: TRBD2; DNA: TGCAGCGTTGAAGAACGGGCTAGCGGGGGGGCGGAGTTCTTC; CDR3: CSVEERASGGAEFF
V: TRBV6-6; J: TRBJ1-4; size: .; D: TRBD1; DNA: TGTGCCAGCAGGAAGGGACAGGGTAATGAAAAACTGTTTTTT; CDR3: CASRKGQGNEKLFF
V: TRBV6-1; J: TRBJ2-2; size: .; D: TRBD1; DNA: TGTGCCAGCAGTGAACGGACAGGTTGGGGCGGGGAGCTGTTTTTT; CDR3: CASSERTGWGGELFF
V: TRBV6-5; J: TRBJ1-6; size: .; D: .; DNA: TGTGCCAGCAGTTACTCGAACAGGCGAGATTCACCCCTCCACTTT; CDR3: CASSYSNRRDSPLHF
V: TRBV2; J: TRBJ1-4; size: .; D: TRBD1; DNA: TGTGCCAGCAGAAAGACAGGGAGTTCTAATGAAAAACTGTTTTTT; CDR3: CASRKTGSSNEKLFF
V: TRBV6-1; J: TRBJ1-4; size: .; D: .; DNA: TGTGCCAGCAGTGAAATGGGCGGGATTCCTAATGAAAAACTGTTTTTT; CDR3: CASSEMGGIPNEKLFF
V: TRBV11-3; J: TRBJ2-3; size: .; D: TRBD1; DNA: TGTGCCAGCAGTTCCGGGACAGGCACAGATACGCAGTATTTT; CDR3: CASSSGTGTDTQYF
V: TRBV5-1; J: TRBJ2-1; size: .; D: TRBD2; DNA: TGCGCCAGCAGGGGACTAGCGGCCCAGGGGGAGCAGTTCTTC; CDR3: CASRGLAAQGEQFF
V: TRBV7-9; J: TRBJ2-7; size: .; D: TRBD1; DNA: TGTGCCAGCAGCTTAGAGGAGGCAGGGGGCTACGAGCAGTACTTC; CDR3: CASSLEEAGGYEQYF
V: TRBV27; J: TRBJ2-2; size: .; D: .; DNA: TGTGCCAGCGGCTACAGGGCCGGGGAGCTGTTTTTT; CDR3: CASGYRAGELFF
V: TRBV5-6; J: TRBJ2-4; size: .; D: .; DNA: TGTGCCAGCAGCTTGAAGCGGGACATTCAGTACTTC; CDR3: CASSLKRDIQYF
V: TRBV9; J: TRBJ2-1; size: .; D: TRBD1; DNA: TGTGCCAGCAACCTGGGGACAGGGGCCCTTAATGAGCAGTTCTTC; CDR3: CASNLGTGALNEQFF
V: TRBV2; J: TRBJ2-7; size: .; D: TRBD1; DNA: TGTGCCAGCAGTGAACGTAGGACAGGGAGCTCCTACGAGCAGTACTTC; CDR3: CASSERRTGSSYEQYF
V: TRBV11-2; J: TRBJ2-3; size: .; D: TRBD2; DNA: TGTGCCAGCAGCTTAGGTGGCGGGGGGTTCCCAGATACGCAGTATTTT; CDR3: CASSLGGGGFPDTQYF
V: TRBV29-1; J: TRBJ2-1; size: .; D: TRBD1; DNA: TGCAGCGTTGAGGGACAGGTCTTCTACAATGAGCAGTTCTTC; CDR3: CSVEGQVFYNEQFF
V: TRBV5-6; J: TRBJ1-1; size: .; D: TRBD1; DNA: TGTGCCAGCAGCCCTCCGGGACAGGGGTCCCCTGAAGCTTTCTTT; CDR3: CASSPPGQGSPEAFF
V: TRBV6-1; J: TRBJ2-4; size: .; D: .; DNA: TGTGCCAGCAGTGCCAGGACAGTCCTTGGAAACATTCAGTACTTC; CDR3: CASSARTVLGNIQYF
V: TRBV7-2; J: TRBJ2-5; size: .; D: TRBD2; DNA: TGTGCCAGCAGCTTAGGAGGACTAGGTAGAGAGACCCAGTACTTC; CDR3: CASSLGGLGRETQYF
V: TRBV27; J: TRBJ1-6; size: .; D: TRBD1; DNA: TGTGCCAGCAGAATCCCGGAAGGGACAGACGACTACTCGGGCTCACCCCTCCACTTT; CDR3: CASRIPEGTDDYSGSPLHF
V: TRBV21-1; J: TRBJ1-5; size: .; D: .; DNA: TGTGCCAGCAGCAATGAGGGTAGACAGCCCCAGCATTTT; CDR3: CASSNEGRQPQHF
V: TRBV19; J: TRBJ1-5; size: .; D: .; DNA: TGTGCCAGTAGTACCACTGACTGGAGCAATCAGCCCCAGCATTTT; CDR3: CASSTTDWSNQPQHF
V: TRBV6-6; J: TRBJ2-7; size: .; D: .; DNA: TGTGCCAGCTTAGCTCCCAGCCACGAGCAGCACTTC; CDR3: CASLAPSHEQHF
V: TRBV2; J: TRBJ1-2; size: .; D: TRBD1; DNA: TGTGCCAGCAAAATTTCGACAGGGACCAACTATGGCTACACCTTC; CDR3: CASKISTGTNYGYTF
V: TRBV7-9; J: TRBJ2-7; size: .; D: TRBD1; DNA: TGTGCCAGCAGCATTATGTCCGGGACAGGGCCTATCGAGCAGTACTTC; CDR3: CASSIMSGTGPIEQYF
V: TRBV18; J: TRBJ2-3; size: .; D: .; DNA: TGTGCCAGCTCACCAGGAAGGGGGGGGCAGGATACGCAGTATTTT; CDR3: CASSPGRGGQDTQYF
V: TRBV19; J: TRBJ1-6; size: .; D: .; DNA: TGTGCCAGCCGACAGGTGGAAGGGTCACCCCTCCACTTT; CDR3: CASRQVEGSPLHF
V: TRBV28; J: TRBJ1-5; size: few; D: .; DNA: TGTGCCAGCAGTCGAGGACATAGCAATCAGCCCCAGCATTTT; CDR3: CASSRGHSNQPQHF
V: TRBV28; J: TRBJ1-4; size: few; D: .; DNA: TGTGCCAGCAGGCCTCTACAGGGAGCTAATGAAAAACTGTTTTTT; CDR3: CASRPLQGANEKLFF
V: TRBV28; J: TRBJ1-2; size: once; D: .; DNA: TGTGCCAGCAGTCCCAATGTAGGGGGATACACCTTC; CDR3: CASSPNVGGYTF
V: TRBV6-1; J: TRBJ2-3; size: .; D: .; DNA: TGTGCCAGCAGTGTTCTTCTAACGCAGTATTTT; CDR3: CASSVLLTQYF
V: TRBV6-1; J: TRBJ2-5; size: .; D: .; DNA: TGTGCCAGCAGCCCTAACAGGGACGCGACCCAGTACTTC; CDR3: CASSPNRDATQYF
V: TRBV5-4; J: TRBJ1-4; size: .; D: TRBD1; DNA: TGTGCCAGCAGCTTAGGGGGGGACAGGGGCTATGAAAAACTGTTTTTT; CDR3: CASSLGGDRGYEKLFF
V: TRBV18; J: TRBJ2-1; size: .; D: .; DNA: TGTGCCAGCTCACCAGGGGGCGCGAATTACAATGAGCAGTTCTTC; CDR3: CASSPGGANYNEQFF
V: TRBV21-1; J: TRBJ2-1; size: .; D: .; DNA: TGTGCCAGCACCTTAGACCGGGACAGGACCCCCAATGAGCAGTTCTTC; CDR3: CASTLDRDRTPNEQFF
V: TRBV7-8; J: TRBJ1-1; size: .; D: .; DNA: TGTGCCAGCAGCTATCCTCGGGGGGGGTCGAACACTGAAGCTTTCTTT; CDR3: CASSYPRGGSNTEAFF
V: TRBV5-6; J: TRBJ2-3; size: .; D: .; DNA: TGTGCCAGCAGCTTGGTCGGCACAGATACGCAGTATTTT; CDR3: CASSLVGTDTQYF
V: TRBV28; J: TRBJ1-2; size: .; D: TRBD1; DNA: TGTGCCACCCCCGGAGGGCAGGGGGGTAACTATGGCTACACCTTC; CDR3: CATPGGQGGNYGYTF
V: TRBV4-1; J: TRBJ2-1; size: .; D: .; DNA: TGCGCCAGCAGCCAAGGGTCCCTGGGGCCGATGGAGCAGTTCTTC; CDR3: CASSQGSLGPMEQFF
V: TRBV19; J: TRBJ1-1; size: .; D: .; DNA: TGTGCCAGTAGTATAGGGCAGTGGAACACTGAAGCTTTCTTT; CDR3: CASSIGQWNTEAFF
V: TRBV6-5; J: TRBJ2-7; size: .; D: TRBD2; DNA: TGTGCCAGCAGTCCCGGGGGGACCTACCAACAGTACTTC; CDR3: CASSPGGTYQQYF
V: TRBV2; J: TRBJ2-3; size: .; D: .; DNA: TGTGCCAGCAGACGGCAGGAACTAGGTTCAGATCCGCAGTATTTT; CDR3: CASRRQELGSDPQYF
V: TRBV5-4; J: TRBJ1-2; size: .; D: .; DNA: TGTGCCAGCAGCTTGGAACAGGGTTCGGGTGGCTACACCTTC; CDR3: CASSLEQGSGGYTF
V: TRBV6-1; J: TRBJ1-5; size: .; D: TRBD1; DNA: TGTGCCAGCAGTGAAGCGACAGGGGATCAGCCCCAGCATTTT; CDR3: CASSEATGDQPQHF
V: TRBV28; J: TRBJ2-5; size: .; D: TRBD1; DNA: TGTGCCAGCAGTTTCAGGGGGGAGACCCAGTACTTC; CDR3: CASSFRGETQYF
V: TRBV7-2; J: TRBJ1-1; size: few; D: .; DNA: TGTGCCAGCAGCTTAGGGGCGCACACTGAAGCTTTCTTT; CDR3: CASSLGAHTEAFF
V: TRBV5-4; J: TRBJ2-7; size: .; D: .; DNA: TGTGCCAGCAGCTTGGTTGCGGGCGAGCAGTACTTC; CDR3: CASSLVAGEQYF
V: TRBV29-1; J: TRBJ2-3; size: once; D: TRBD2; DNA: TGCAGCGTTGGCGGACTAGCGGGGACTCTGGATACGCAGTATTTT; CDR3: CSVGGLAGTLDTQYF
V: TRBV13; J: TRBJ2-2; size: .; D: TRBD2; DNA: TGTGCCAGCAGCTTTACCGGGACTAGTTCCGCAAGTAGGGAGCTGTTTTTT; CDR3: CASSFTGTSSASRELFF
V: TRBV6-5; J: TRBJ1-2; size: .; D: TRBD1; DNA: TGTGCCAGCAGCCTCTCGGCAGGGGGGACCTATGGCTACACCTTC; CDR3: CASSLSAGGTYGYTF
V: TRBV4-1; J: TRBJ1-1; size: .; D: .; DNA: TGCGCCAGCAGCACCCCGACAGGCAACACTGAAGCTTTCTTT; CDR3: CASSTPTGNTEAFF
V: TRBV27; J: TRBJ1-1; size: .; D: TRBD1; DNA: TGTGCCAGCAGTTTACTAGGACAGGGGCGGCACACTGAAGCTTTCTTT; CDR3: CASSLLGQGRHTEAFF
V: TRBV7-8; J: TRBJ2-3; size: .; D: TRBD2; DNA: TGTGCCAGCAGCTTAATTCGCGGGAGGGCAGATACGCAGTATTTT; CDR3: CASSLIRGRADTQYF
V: TRBV27; J: TRBJ2-1; size: .; D: TRBD2; DNA: TGTGCCAGCAGTGCCCTAGCGGGAGGTTTCCATGAGCAGTTCTTC; CDR3: CASSALAGGFHEQFF
V: TRBV27; J: TRBJ2-3; size: .; D: TRBD2; DNA: TGTGCCAGCAGTTTACCGAGCGGGAGAGCAGATACGCAGTATTTT; CDR3: CASSLPSGRADTQYF